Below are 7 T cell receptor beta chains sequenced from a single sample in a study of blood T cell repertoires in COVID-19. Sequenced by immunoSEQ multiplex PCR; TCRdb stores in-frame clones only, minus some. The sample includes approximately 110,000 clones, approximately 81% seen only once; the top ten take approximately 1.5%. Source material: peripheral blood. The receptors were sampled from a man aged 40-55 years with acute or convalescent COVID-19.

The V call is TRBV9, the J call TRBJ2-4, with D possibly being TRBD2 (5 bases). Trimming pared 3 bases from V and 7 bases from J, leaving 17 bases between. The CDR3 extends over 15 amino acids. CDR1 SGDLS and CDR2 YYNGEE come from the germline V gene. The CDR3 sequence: CASSGREGRSNIQYF. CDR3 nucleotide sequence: TGTGCCAGCAGCGGTAGAGAGGGCAGGAGCAACATTCAGTACTTC.

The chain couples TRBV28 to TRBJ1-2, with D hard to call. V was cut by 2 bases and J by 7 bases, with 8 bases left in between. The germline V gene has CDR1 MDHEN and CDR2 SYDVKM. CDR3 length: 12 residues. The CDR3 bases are TGTGCCAGCAGTTTAGCGGGGAGTGGCTACACCTTC. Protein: CASSLAGSGYTF.

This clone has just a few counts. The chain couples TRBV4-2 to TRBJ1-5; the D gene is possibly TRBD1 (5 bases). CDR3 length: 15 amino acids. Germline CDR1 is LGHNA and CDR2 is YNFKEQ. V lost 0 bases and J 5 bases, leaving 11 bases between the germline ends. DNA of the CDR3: TGTGCCAGCAGCCAAGACAGGAGGGGAGATCAGCCCCAGCATTTT. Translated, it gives CASSQDRRGDQPQHF.

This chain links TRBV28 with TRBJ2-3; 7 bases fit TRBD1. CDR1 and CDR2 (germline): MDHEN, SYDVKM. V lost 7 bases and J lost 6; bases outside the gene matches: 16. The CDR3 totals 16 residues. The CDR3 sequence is CASTQSSGGERDTQYF. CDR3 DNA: TGTGCCAGCACCCAATCGTCAGGGGGAGAGAGGGATACGCAGTATTTT. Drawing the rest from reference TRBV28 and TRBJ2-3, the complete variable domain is DVKVTQSSRYLVKRTGEKVFLECVQDMDHENMFWYRQDPGLGLRLIYFSYDVKMKEKGDIPEGYSVSREKKERFSLILESASTNQTSMYLCASTQSSGGERDTQYFGPGTRLTVL.

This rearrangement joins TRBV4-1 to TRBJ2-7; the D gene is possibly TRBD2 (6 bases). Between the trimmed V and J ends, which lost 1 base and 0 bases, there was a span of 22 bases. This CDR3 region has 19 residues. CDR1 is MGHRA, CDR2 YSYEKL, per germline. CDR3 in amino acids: CASSQVGRLTAGPSYEQYF. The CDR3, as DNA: TGCGCCAGCAGCCAAGTTGGCAGACTTACGGCGGGACCCTCCTACGAGCAGTACTTC.

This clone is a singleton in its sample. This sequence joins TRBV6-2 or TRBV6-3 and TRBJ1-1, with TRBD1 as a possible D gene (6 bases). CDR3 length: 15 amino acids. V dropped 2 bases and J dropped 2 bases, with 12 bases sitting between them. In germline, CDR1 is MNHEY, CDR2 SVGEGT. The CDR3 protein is CASSYPTGSNTEAFF. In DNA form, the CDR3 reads TGTGCCAGCAGTTACCCGACAGGTTCTAACACTGAAGCTTTCTTT.

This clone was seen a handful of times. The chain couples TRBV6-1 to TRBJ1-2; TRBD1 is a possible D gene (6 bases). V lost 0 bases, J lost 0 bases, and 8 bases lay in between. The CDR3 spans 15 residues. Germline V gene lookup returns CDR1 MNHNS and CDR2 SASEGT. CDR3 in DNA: TGTGCCAGCAGTGAAGCGGGACATGCTAACTATGGCTACACCTTC. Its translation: CASSEAGHANYGYTF.